This TCR beta chain was profiled in a study of PD-L1 blockade in urothelial cancer. Libraries were prepared by immunoSEQ multiplex PCR; TCRdb keeps only in-frame clonotypes and omits some of them. The sample records about 52,000 clones, 70% to 85% being singletons. This CDR3 region has 14 residues. Germline lookup yields CDR1 SGHKS and CDR2 YYEKEE (reference sequence). The junction had 2 bases not matched to a gene; V was cut back by 0 bases and J by 7 bases. In the case of this clone: Its antigen is still unknown.

Patients in the study were battling locally advanced or metastatic urothelial carcinoma. Study conclusions and caveats: Below-median pretreatment blood TCR clonality was a predictor of better survival.

J is TRBJ2-1 and V is TRBV5-5, with 9 bases matching TRBD2. The TCR comes from a man aged 70-80 years with urothelial cancer. The input for sequencing was PBMCs, taken around atezolizumab (anti-PD-L1) treatment. The CDR3 region is CASSLGGGANEQFF. The CDR3 DNA sequence: TGTGCCAGCAGCTTGGGCGGGGGGGCGAATGAGCAGTTCTTC.